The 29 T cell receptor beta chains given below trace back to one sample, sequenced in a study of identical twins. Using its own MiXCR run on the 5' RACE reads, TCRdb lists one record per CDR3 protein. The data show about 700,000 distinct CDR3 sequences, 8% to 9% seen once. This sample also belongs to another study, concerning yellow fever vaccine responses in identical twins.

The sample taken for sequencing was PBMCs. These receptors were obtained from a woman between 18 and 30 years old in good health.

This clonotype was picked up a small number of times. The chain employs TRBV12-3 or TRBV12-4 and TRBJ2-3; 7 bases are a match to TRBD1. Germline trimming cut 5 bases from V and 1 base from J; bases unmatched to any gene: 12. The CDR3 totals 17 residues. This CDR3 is CASSLRTGTTGTDTQYF. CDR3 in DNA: TGTGCCAGCAGTCTCCGGACAGGAACAACCGGCACAGATACGCAGTATTTT.

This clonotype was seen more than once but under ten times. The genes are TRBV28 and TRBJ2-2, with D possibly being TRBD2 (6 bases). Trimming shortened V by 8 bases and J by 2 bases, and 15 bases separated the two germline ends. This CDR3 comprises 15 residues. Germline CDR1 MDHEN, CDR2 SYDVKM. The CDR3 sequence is CASGGNRLNTGELFF. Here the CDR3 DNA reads TGTGCCAGCGGGGGGAATAGATTAAACACCGGGGAGCTGTTTTTT.

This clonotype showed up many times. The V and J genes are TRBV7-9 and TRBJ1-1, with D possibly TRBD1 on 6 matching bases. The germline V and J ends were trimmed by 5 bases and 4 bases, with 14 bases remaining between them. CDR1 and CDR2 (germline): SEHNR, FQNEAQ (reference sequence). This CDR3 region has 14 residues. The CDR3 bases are TGTGCCAGCAGCCCCGACGGGGGCACCACTGAAGCTTTCTTT. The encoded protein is CASSPDGGTTEAFF.

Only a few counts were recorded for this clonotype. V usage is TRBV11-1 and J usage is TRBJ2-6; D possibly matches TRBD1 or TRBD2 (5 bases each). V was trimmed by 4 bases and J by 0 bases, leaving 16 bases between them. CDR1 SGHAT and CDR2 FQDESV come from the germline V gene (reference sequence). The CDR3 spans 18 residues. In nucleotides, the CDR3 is TGTGCCAGCAGCTACGGGACCTTGGGAAGCTCTGGGGCCAACGTCCTGACTTTC. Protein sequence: CASSYGTLGSSGANVLTF.

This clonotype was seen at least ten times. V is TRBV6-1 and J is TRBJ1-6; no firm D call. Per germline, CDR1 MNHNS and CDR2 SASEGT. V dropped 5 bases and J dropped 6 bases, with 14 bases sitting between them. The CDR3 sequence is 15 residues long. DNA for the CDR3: TGTGCCAGCAGTCCCCAGGCGGACTTTAATTCACCCCTCCACTTT. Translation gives CASSPQADFNSPLHF.

The CDR3 coding sequence is TGCGCCAGCAGCTTCGCCGTAGCGGGGGCGAACAATACGCAGTATTTT. Protein: CASSFAVAGANNTQYF. This sequence joins TRBV5-1 and TRBJ2-3; 9 nucleotides agree with TRBD2. Germline loops: CDR1 SGHRS, CDR2 YFSETQ. This CDR3 contains 16 residues. V dropped 2 bases and J dropped 7; count of bases not matched to a gene: 11.

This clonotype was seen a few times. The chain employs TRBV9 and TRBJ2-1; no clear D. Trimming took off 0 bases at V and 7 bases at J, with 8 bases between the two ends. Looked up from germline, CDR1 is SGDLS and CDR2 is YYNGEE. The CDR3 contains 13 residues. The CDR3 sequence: CASSVAWGNEQFF. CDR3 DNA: TGTGCCAGCAGCGTAGCCTGGGGAAATGAGCAGTTCTTC.

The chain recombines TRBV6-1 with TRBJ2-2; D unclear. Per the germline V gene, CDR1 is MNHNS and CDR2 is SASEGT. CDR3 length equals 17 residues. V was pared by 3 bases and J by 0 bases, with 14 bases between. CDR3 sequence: CASSEGGVSANTGELFF. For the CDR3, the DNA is TGTGCCAGCAGTGAGGGCGGTGTTTCCGCGAACACCGGGGAGCTGTTTTTT.

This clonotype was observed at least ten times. The CDR3 nucleotides read TGCAGCGTTGAAGGTCCCACAGTGGGGGAGACCCAGTACTTC. As protein: CSVEGPTVGETQYF. V gene TRBV29-1 combines with J gene TRBJ2-5, with D unresolved. The CDR3 covers 14 residues. V was trimmed by 1 base and J by 5 bases, leaving 14 bases between them. The V gene's germline CDR1 is SQVTM and CDR2 ANQGSEA.

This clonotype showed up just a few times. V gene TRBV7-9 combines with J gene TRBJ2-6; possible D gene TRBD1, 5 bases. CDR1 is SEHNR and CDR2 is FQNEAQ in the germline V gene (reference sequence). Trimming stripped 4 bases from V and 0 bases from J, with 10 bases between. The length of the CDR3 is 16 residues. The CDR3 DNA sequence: TGTGCCAGCAGCTCCCAGGGTCTCTCTGGGGCCAACGTCCTGACTTTC. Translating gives CASSSQGLSGANVLTF.

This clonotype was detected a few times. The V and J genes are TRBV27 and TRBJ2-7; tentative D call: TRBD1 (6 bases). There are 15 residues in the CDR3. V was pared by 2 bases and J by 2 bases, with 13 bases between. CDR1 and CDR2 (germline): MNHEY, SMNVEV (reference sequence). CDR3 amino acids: CASSLKGDTAYEQYF. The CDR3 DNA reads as TGTGCCAGCAGTTTAAAAGGGGACACGGCCTACGAGCAGTACTTC.

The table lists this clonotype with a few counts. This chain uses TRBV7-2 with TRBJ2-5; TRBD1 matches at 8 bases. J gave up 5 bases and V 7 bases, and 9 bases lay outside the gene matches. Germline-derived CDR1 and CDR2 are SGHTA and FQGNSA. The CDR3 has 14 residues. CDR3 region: CASTPPDREETQYF. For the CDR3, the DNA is TGTGCCAGCACCCCCCCGGACAGGGAGGAGACCCAGTACTTC.

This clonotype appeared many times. As DNA, the CDR3 is TGTGCCAGCCCGACTAGCGGGGGGATTTACAATGAGCAGTTCTTC. Translated: CASPTSGGIYNEQFF. The chain employs TRBV12-3 or TRBV12-4 and TRBJ2-1; 13 positions match TRBD2. The V and J ends lost 8 bases and 4 bases, in that order; junction bases with no gene match: 5. CDR3 size: 15 residues.

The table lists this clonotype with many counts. This CDR3 is CASSPGQGLFF. Here the CDR3 DNA reads TGTGCCAGCAGCCCGGGACAGGGACTGTTTTTT. J is TRBJ1-4 and V is TRBV12-3 or TRBV12-4, with 9 bases matching TRBD1. The length of the CDR3 is 11 residues. After removal of 6 bases from V and 13 bases from J, the junction contained 3 bases not matched to a gene.

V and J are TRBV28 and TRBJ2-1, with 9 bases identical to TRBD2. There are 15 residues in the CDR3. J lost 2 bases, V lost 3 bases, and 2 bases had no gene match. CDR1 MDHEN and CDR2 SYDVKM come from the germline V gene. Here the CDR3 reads CASSFGLAPYNEQFF. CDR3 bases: TGTGCCAGCAGTTTCGGACTAGCGCCCTACAATGAGCAGTTCTTC.

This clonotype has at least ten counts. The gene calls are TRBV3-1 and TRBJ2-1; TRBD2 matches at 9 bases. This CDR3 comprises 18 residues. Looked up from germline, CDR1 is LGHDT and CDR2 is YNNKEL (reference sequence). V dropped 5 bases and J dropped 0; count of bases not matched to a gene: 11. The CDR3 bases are TGTGCCAGCAGCAGTAGCGGGGGCGGACGTCCCTCCTACAATGAGCAGTTCTTC. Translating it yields CASSSSGGGRPSYNEQFF.

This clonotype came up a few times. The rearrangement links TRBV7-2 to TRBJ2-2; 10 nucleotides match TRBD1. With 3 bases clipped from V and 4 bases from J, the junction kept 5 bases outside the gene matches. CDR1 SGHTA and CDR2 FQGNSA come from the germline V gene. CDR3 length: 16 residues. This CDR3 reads CASSLGTGVATGELFF. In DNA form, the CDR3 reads TGTGCCAGCAGCTTGGGGACAGGGGTGGCCACCGGGGAGCTGTTTTTT.

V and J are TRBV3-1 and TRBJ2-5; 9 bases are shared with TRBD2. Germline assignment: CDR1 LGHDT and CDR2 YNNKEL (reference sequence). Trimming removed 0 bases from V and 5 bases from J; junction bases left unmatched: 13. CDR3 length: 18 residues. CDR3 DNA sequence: TGTGCCAGCAGCCAAGAGTTGGGCGGGGGGGCCCATAGGGAGACCCAGTACTTC. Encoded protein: CASSQELGGGAHRETQYF.

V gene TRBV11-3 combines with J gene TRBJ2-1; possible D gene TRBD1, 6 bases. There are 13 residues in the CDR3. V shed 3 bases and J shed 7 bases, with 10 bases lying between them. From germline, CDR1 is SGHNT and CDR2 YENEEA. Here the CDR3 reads CASSFQGTNEQFF. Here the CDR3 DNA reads TGTGCCAGCAGCTTTCAGGGGACGAATGAGCAGTTCTTC.

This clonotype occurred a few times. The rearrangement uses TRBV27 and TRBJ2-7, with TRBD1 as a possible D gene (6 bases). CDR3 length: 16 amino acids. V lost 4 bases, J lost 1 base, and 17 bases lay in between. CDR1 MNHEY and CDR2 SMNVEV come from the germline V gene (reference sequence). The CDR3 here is CASSYYQLGGSYEQYF. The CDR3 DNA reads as TGTGCCAGCAGTTATTATCAATTAGGGGGTTCCTACGAGCAGTACTTC.

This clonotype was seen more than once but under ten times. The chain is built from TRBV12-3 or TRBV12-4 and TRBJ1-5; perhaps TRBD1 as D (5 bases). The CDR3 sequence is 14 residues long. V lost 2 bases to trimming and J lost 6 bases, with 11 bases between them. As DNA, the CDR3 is TGTGCCAGCAGTTTAAAGGGGCCAGCTCAGCCCCAGCATTTT. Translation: CASSLKGPAQPQHF.

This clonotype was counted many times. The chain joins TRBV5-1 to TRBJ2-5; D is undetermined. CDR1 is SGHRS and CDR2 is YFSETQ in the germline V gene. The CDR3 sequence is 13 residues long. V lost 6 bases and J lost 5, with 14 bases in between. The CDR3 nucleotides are TGCGCCAGCACCATGAGTTGGTCGGAGACCCAGTACTTC. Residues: CASTMSWSETQYF.

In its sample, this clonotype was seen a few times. The CDR3 DNA is TGTGCCATCCAGGGGAGACACAATGAGCAGTTCTTC. It specifies CAIQGRHNEQFF. The rearrangement uses TRBV28 and TRBJ2-1; weak D call: TRBD1 (6 bases). Trimming left V 10 bases short and J 5 bases short, with 12 bases between. This CDR3 has 12 residues. Germline V gene data show CDR1 as MDHEN and CDR2 as SYDVKM.

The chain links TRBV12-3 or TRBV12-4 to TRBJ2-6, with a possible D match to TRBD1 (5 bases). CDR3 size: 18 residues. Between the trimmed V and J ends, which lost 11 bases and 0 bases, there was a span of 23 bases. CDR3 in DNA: TGTGCCTGCACCGCCCGATTTGACAGAGCCTCTGGGGCCAACGTCCTGACTTTC. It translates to CACTARFDRASGANVLTF.

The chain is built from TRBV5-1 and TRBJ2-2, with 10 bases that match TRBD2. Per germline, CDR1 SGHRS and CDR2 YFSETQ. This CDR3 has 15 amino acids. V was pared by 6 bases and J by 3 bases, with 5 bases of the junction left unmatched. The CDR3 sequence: CASNTGTSDTGELFF. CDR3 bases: TGCGCCAGCAATACTGGGACTAGCGACACCGGGGAGCTGTTTTTT.

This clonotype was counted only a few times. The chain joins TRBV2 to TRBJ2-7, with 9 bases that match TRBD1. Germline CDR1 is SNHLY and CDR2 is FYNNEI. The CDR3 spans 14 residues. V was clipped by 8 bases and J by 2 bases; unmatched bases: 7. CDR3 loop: CASSRDRAAYEQYF. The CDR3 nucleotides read TGTGCCAGCTCGAGGGACAGGGCGGCCTACGAGCAGTACTTC.

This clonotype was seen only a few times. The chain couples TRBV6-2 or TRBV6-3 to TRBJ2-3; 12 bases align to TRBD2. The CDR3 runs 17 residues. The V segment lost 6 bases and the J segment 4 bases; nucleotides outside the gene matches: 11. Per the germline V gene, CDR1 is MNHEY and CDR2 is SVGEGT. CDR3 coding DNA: TGTGCCAGCAGCTTACTCCTAGCGGGAGGGCCCCCAGATACGCAGTATTTT. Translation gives CASSLLLAGGPPDTQYF.

This CDR3 is CSASQGGSSYEQYF. CDR3 in DNA: TGCAGTGCTAGTCAGGGGGGAAGCTCCTACGAGCAGTACTTC. The rearrangement joins TRBV20-1 to TRBJ2-7; D might be TRBD1 (7 bases). The V end was cut by 3 bases, the J end by 0 bases, with 12 bases between. The CDR3 spans 14 residues. Germline values: CDR1 DFQATT, CDR2 SNEGSKA (reference sequence).

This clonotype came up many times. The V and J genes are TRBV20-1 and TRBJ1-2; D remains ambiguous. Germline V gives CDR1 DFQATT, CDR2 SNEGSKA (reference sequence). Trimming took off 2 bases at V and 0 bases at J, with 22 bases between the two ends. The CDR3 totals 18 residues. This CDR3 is CSARFFTGMTYSNYGYTF. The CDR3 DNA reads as TGCAGTGCTAGATTTTTTACGGGAATGACTTACTCTAACTATGGCTACACCTTC.